This T cell receptor beta chain came from a study of blood T cell repertoires in COVID-19 (dated by TCRdb to about 2020). Study-level background: Samples covering the acute and convalescent phases of COVID-19 were provided by collaborators in the United States, Italy and Spain. The repertoires were made available in a free public database intended to serve as a resource for research on the immune response to SARS-CoV-2. Nearly every sample came with metadata listing a de-identified subject ID, COVID-19 status, age in years and sex. Samples were obtained from the ongoing ImmuneRACE study (first 160 participants) and from 1,254 subjects provided by 6 global collaborators. Subjects who had been exposed to COVID-19, were actively infected with it, or had recovered from it provided the deeply sampled blood TCRbeta repertoires that made up the dataset. The material from the prospective study consisted of cDNA or gDNA derived from T cells, B-cell-depleted T cells, or PBMCs. Where available, HLA class I and class II types were obtained from metadata supplied by the sample provider rather than from assay-based typing. Overall study outcomes, separate from this receptor: The quantity of clinical and demographic metadata differed by source and by participant and was supplied without curation.

According to the germline V gene, CDR1 reads SGHNT and CDR2 reads YENEEA. The CDR3 measures 15 amino acids from cysteine to phenylalanine. The sequence is cut down to CDR3 DNA, 45 bases in frame from base 1. V and J lose 1 base and 1 base, and a span of 8 bases separates them. TCRbeta CDR3 regions were amplified from genomic DNA by means of the immunoSEQ Assay, a bias-controlled multiplex PCR. The original pipeline was this. The number of nucleated cells in each sample was estimated from the amplification of reference gene primers within the assay. To quantify the absolute abundance of each unique TCRbeta CDR3 rearrangement, sequence reads were collapsed and filtered. For each sample, productive Simpson clonality was calculated as the square root of Simpson's diversity index over productive rearrangements. Not all clones reach the TCRdb copy of this immuneACCESS table, which keeps in-frame sequences only. Checked studies attribute under half of the gap to unresolved V genes and leave the rest unexplained. The V and J calls and clone size were taken over from that table, and D and trimming were inferred from the DNA. The sample table records under 350,000 clones; about 90% of these occur just once. The ten largest make up around 1.9% of the sample.

As to this clone: It lacks a known antigen. There are no base qualities to consult, and no much larger clone falls within one base.

One collaborating source in Seattle enrolled patients during active infection and followed them longitudinally through the course of disease. The collaborating institutions used their own protocols to collect whole blood in K2EDTA tubes. For TCRbeta analysis, collaborators shipped samples as frozen whole blood, isolated PBMCs, or DNA extracted from either of those sample types. The sample comprised peripheral blood. Recombination connected TRBV11-3 to TRBJ2-1, with the D gene not clear enough to name. This clonotype was obtained from a woman in her 30s with COVID-19, enrolled during active disease. The CDR3 protein sequence reads: CASSLAAGSYNEQFF. Read as DNA, the sequence is TGTGCCAGCAGCTTAGCGGCAGGTTCCTACAATGAGCAGTTCTTC.